Only one count was recorded for the clone carrying this TCR beta chain. This sample is drawn from a study of blood T cell repertoires in COVID-19. Study-level information: The study drew acute and convalescent COVID-19 samples from the United States, Italy and Spain. The analysed material was cDNA or gDNA that came from T cells, B-cell-depleted T cells, or PBMCs.

V was shortened by 10 bases and J by 0 bases, with 15 bases between the two germline ends. The CDR3 sequence is 15 residues long. Germline V gene data show CDR1 as MRHNA and CDR2 as SNTAGT. Original data processing: Nucleated cell counts were estimated from reference gene primer amplification. Here immunoSEQ multiplex PCR was the method, and the copy in TCRdb shows in-frame clones only, minus some. V and J calls and clone size come straight from that table; D and trimming were deduced from the DNA. The sample includes under 150,000 clones, 83% of them seen just once. The TCR sequence derives from a man at least 80 years old with active or convalescent COVID-19. The rearrangement uses TRBV6-4 and TRBJ1-4, with a weak D call TRBD1 (6 bases). The specimen sequenced was peripheral blood. The CDR3: CATSDRPATNEKLFF. CDR3 nucleotide sequence: TGTGCCACCTCGGACAGACCTGCAACTAATGAAAAACTGTTTTTT.